Following are 16 T cell receptor beta chains from one sample sequenced in a study of blood T cell repertoires in COVID-19. Produced via immunoSEQ multiplex PCR; TCRdb's table is partial and in-frame only. This table has approximately 200,000 clones, around 83% appearing once. The sample taken for sequencing was peripheral blood. The receptors were sampled from a man aged 35 to 55 with acute or convalescent COVID-19.

V is TRBV19 and J is TRBJ1-5; D may be TRBD1 (5 bases). V was pared by 9 bases and J by 2 bases, with 29 bases between. The CDR3 sequence is 19 residues long. Germline lookup yields CDR1 LNHDA and CDR2 SQIVND (reference sequence). The CDR3 is CASGGSVRKGGGGNQPQHF. The CDR3 bases are TGTGCCAGCGGCGGTTCGGTTAGGAAAGGAGGAGGGGGCAATCAGCCCCAGCATTTT. Variable domain in full (rest from reference TRBV19 and TRBJ1-5): DGGITQSPKYLFRKEGQNVTLSCEQNLNHDAMYWYRQDPGQGLRLIYYSQIVNDFQKGDIAEGYSVSREKKESFPLTVTSAQKNPTAFYLCASGGSVRKGGGGNQPQHFGDGTRLSIL.

The chain recombines TRBV25-1 with TRBJ2-3, with D uncertain. Germline V CDR1 and CDR2: MGHDK, SYGVNS. Trimming left V 7 bases short and J 3 bases short, with 8 bases between. CDR3 length: 12 residues. CDR3: CASTAQTDTQYF. CDR3 nucleotides: TGTGCCAGCACTGCACAGACAGATACGCAGTATTTT.

The CDR3 region has the DNA TGCGCCAGCAGCTTGGCCTGGGACAGGGACTCACCCCTCCACTTT. Translation: CASSLAWDRDSPLHF. The rearrangement joins TRBV5-1 to TRBJ1-6; 9 bases align to TRBD1. Unmatched junction bases numbered 5, after V lost 0 bases and J lost 10 bases. Germline V gene sequence: CDR1 SGHRS, CDR2 YFSETQ. The CDR3 runs to 15 residues.

The J gene is TRBJ2-3, the V gene TRBV24-1, with D maybe TRBD2 (6 bases). From germline, CDR1 is KGHDR and CDR2 SFDVKD. This CDR3 has 13 residues. V lost 3 bases and J 9 bases, leaving 12 bases between the germline ends. CDR3 in DNA: TGTGCCACCAGTGATGGGACTCGGCTAACGCAGTATTTT. Protein sequence: CATSDGTRLTQYF.

This clone has only one observation. The chain couples TRBV24-1 to TRBJ2-5, with 9 nucleotides matching TRBD2. CDR3 length: 15 residues. Germline trimming cut 6 bases from V and 5 bases from J; bases unmatched to any gene: 9. The germline V gene has CDR1 KGHDR and CDR2 SFDVKD. Here the CDR3 DNA reads TGTGCCACCAGTAGTAGCGGGGGCCCAGGGGAGACCCAGTACTTC. Translated: CATSSSGGPGETQYF.

The chain recombines TRBV30 with TRBJ2-2; 12 nucleotides align to TRBD2. V lost 4 bases and J lost 6; bases outside the gene matches: 0. This CDR3 has 13 residues. From germline, CDR1 is GTSNPN and CDR2 SVGIG (reference sequence). The CDR3 here is CAWTSGGAGELFF. The CDR3 nucleotides are TGTGCCTGGACTAGCGGGGGGGCCGGGGAGCTGTTTTTT.

This chain connects TRBV6-1 to TRBJ2-7; D not resolved. Per the germline V gene, CDR1 is MNHNS and CDR2 is SASEGT. The CDR3 is 15 amino acids. V dropped 2 bases and J dropped 0 bases, with 11 bases sitting between them. The CDR3 sequence: CASSEQVIASYEQYF. CDR3 nucleotides: TGTGCCAGCAGTGAACAGGTTATCGCCTCCTACGAGCAGTACTTC.

The chain links TRBV14 to TRBJ1-1, with a tentative D call TRBD1 (5 bases). Germline CDR1 reads SGHDN; CDR2 reads FVKESK. The CDR3 is 14 amino acids. Trimming took 0 bases from V and 6 from J, leaving 11 bases between them. CDR3 in amino acids: CASSQDRQGAEAFF. In nucleotides, the CDR3 is TGTGCCAGCAGCCAAGATCGGCAGGGTGCTGAAGCTTTCTTT.

This clone has more than one count but fewer than ten. This chain connects TRBV30 to TRBJ1-2; TRBD1 agrees at 8 bases. This CDR3 is built from 11 residues. With 4 bases clipped from V and 5 bases from J, the junction kept 0 bases outside the gene matches. CDR1 and CDR2 (germline): GTSNPN, SVGIG (reference sequence). This CDR3 is CAWNRGYGYTF. DNA for the CDR3: TGTGCCTGGAACAGGGGGTATGGCTACACCTTC.

The chain has TRBV5-6 and TRBJ2-1, with D possibly matching TRBD2 (5 bases). CDR1 is SGHDT and CDR2 is YYEEEE in the germline V gene. Deletions cut 2 bases from V and 5 bases from J, with 5 bases between. The CDR3 runs 12 residues. Here the CDR3 reads CASSFGDNEQFF. CDR3 coding DNA: TGTGCCAGCAGCTTCGGGGACAATGAGCAGTTCTTC.

The CDR3 DNA reads as TGTGCCAGCAGCGGCCGGGACAGGGGATCCCACGAGCAGTACTTC. Translation: CASSGRDRGSHEQYF. This chain links TRBV9 with TRBJ2-7, with 10 bases fitting TRBD1. V was clipped by 3 bases and J by 5 bases; unmatched bases: 8. Germline lookup yields CDR1 SGDLS and CDR2 YYNGEE. This CDR3 is 15 amino acids long.

The chain uses TRBV11-2 and TRBJ2-4; 11 bases line up with TRBD1. Germline V gene data show CDR1 as SGHAT and CDR2 as FQNNGV. CDR3 size: 13 residues. J lost 10 bases, V lost 7 bases, and 6 bases had no gene match. The CDR3 sequence: CASTLRDRGIQYF. For the CDR3, the DNA is TGTGCCAGCACCCTGAGGGACAGGGGGATTCAGTACTTC. Filled out from reference TRBV11-2 and TRBJ2-4, the complete variable domain reads EAGVAQSPRYKIIEKRQSVAFWCNPISGHATLYWYQQILGQGPKLLIQFQNNGVVDDSQLPKDRFSAERLKGVDSTLKIQPAKLEDSAVYLCASTLRDRGIQYFGAGTRLSVL.

This chain uses TRBV6-5 with TRBJ2-3; D is unclear. The CDR3 covers 16 residues. The germline V gene encodes CDR1 MNHEY and CDR2 SVGAGI. V lost 4 bases, J lost 0 bases, and 14 bases lay in between. The CDR3 bases are TGTGCCAGCAGTTCCCTAACAGAGAAAAGCACAGATACGCAGTATTTT. Translating it yields CASSSLTEKSTDTQYF.

The CDR3 nucleotides are TGTGCCAGCAGCAATTCCTGGACGGGGTCAGGCTACACCTTC. Protein: CASSNSWTGSGYTF. The chain uses TRBV6-5 and TRBJ1-2, with unresolved D. Germline assignment: CDR1 MNHEY and CDR2 SVGAGI. The CDR3 extends over 14 amino acids. The V end lost 6 bases, the J end lost 8 bases, and 19 bases lay between the germline ends.

This chain uses TRBV15 with TRBJ2-5; 10 nucleotides match TRBD1. Per the germline V gene, CDR1 is LNHNV and CDR2 is YYDKDF (reference sequence). Unmatched junction bases numbered 4, after V lost 1 base and J lost 2 bases. The CDR3 spans 16 residues. The CDR3 protein is CATSRGDRGAQETQYF. For the CDR3, the DNA is TGTGCCACCAGCAGAGGGGACAGGGGAGCGCAAGAGACCCAGTACTTC. Drawing the rest from reference TRBV15 and TRBJ2-5, the complete variable domain is DAMVIQNPRYQVTQFGKPVTLSCSQTLNHNVMYWYQQKSSQAPKLLFHYYDKDFNNEADTPDNFQSRRPNTSFCFLDIRSPGLGDTAMYLCATSRGDRGAQETQYFGPGTRLLVL.

This sequence joins TRBV15 and TRBJ1-2; TRBD1 is a possible D gene (6 bases). The germline CDR1 and CDR2 sequences are LNHNV and YYDKDF (reference sequence). Trimming took off 0 bases at V and 4 bases at J, with 12 bases between the two ends. The CDR3 runs 15 residues. Here the CDR3 reads CATSRDPTGGYGYTF. Here the CDR3 DNA reads TGTGCCACCAGCAGAGATCCGACAGGAGGCTATGGCTACACCTTC.